These 18 T cell receptor beta chains came from one sample sequenced in a study of T-cell memory formation after mild COVID-19. Each CDR3 protein is one row after TCRdb ran MiXCR on the 5' RACE reads. The sample yields fewer than 650,000 distinct CDR3 sequences, about a fifth seen once. Sample: PBMCs or a T cell subset sorted from them (not recorded which). Source of these receptors: an adult woman who had mild COVID-19 (a few samples of this study predate the infection). Cell type and time point are not known.

The gene calls are TRBV3-1 and TRBJ2-7, with D perhaps matching TRBD2 (6 bases). V was clipped by 5 bases and J by 2 bases, with 16 bases between them. Germline V gene sequence: CDR1 LGHDT, CDR2 YNNKEL (reference sequence). This CDR3 comprises 15 residues. Here the CDR3 reads CASSGGLPGPYEQYF. CDR3 in DNA: TGTGCCAGCAGCGGGGGACTCCCCGGGCCCTACGAGCAGTACTTC.

This chain connects TRBV28 to TRBJ2-1; D may be TRBD2 (5 bases). The CDR3 has 11 amino acids. The ends were cut back, 10 bases at V and 9 bases at J, with 13 bases in the middle. Per the germline V gene, CDR1 is MDHEN and CDR2 is SYDVKM. CDR3 in DNA: TGTGCCACCTTACTAGGCCCTGAGCAGTTCTTC. It specifies CATLLGPEQFF.

The CDR3 here is CASSVVPGELFF. CDR3 in DNA: TGTGCCAGCAGTGTTGTCCCCGGGGAGCTGTTTTTT. V is TRBV25-1 and J is TRBJ2-2; D ambiguous. Trimming left V 4 bases short and J 6 bases short, with 6 bases between. The CDR3 spans 12 residues. Per germline, CDR1 MGHDK and CDR2 SYGVNS.

This sequence joins TRBV7-6 and TRBJ2-7; D remains ambiguous. The V and J ends lost 5 bases and 4 bases respectively, with 18 bases between them. This CDR3 has 15 amino acids. Germline V gene sequence: CDR1 SGHVS, CDR2 FNYEAQ. The CDR3 DNA reads as TGTGCCAGCAGCAAGGACCGGAGCCGAGCTTACGAGCAGTACTTC. Protein: CASSKDRSRAYEQYF.

The table lists this clonotype with a few counts. This rearrangement joins TRBV15 to TRBJ2-5; D remains unclear. Germline CDR1 is LNHNV and CDR2 is YYDKDF (reference sequence). V lost 1 base to trimming and J lost 5 bases, with 8 bases between them. CDR3 length: 13 amino acids. In DNA form, the CDR3 reads TGTGCCACCAGCAGAGTTCACCGCGAGACCCAGTACTTC. The encoded protein is CATSRVHRETQYF.

This clonotype occurred a few times. The chain combines TRBV12-3 or TRBV12-4 with TRBJ2-3; D is unresolved. CDR3 length equals 13 residues. The V end was cut by 7 bases, the J end by 2 bases, with 10 bases between. CDR3 in DNA: TGTGCCAGCACTCTAGGCGCCACAGATACGCAGTATTTT. This encodes CASTLGATDTQYF.

This chain joins TRBV12-3 or TRBV12-4 and TRBJ1-3, with D hard to call. This CDR3 has 16 amino acids. V was clipped by 3 bases and J by 1 base, with 13 bases between them. CDR3 in amino acids: CASSFAPPGSGNTIYF. The CDR3 DNA follows: TGTGCCAGCAGTTTTGCTCCCCCAGGATCTGGAAACACCATATATTTT.

The chain joins TRBV7-8 to TRBJ1-2, with 7 positions matching TRBD1. The length of the CDR3 is 14 residues. In germline, CDR1 is SGHVS, CDR2 FQNEAQ. V lost 3 bases, J lost 3 bases, and 4 bases stayed unmatched. The CDR3 spells CASSFRDSHYGYTF. The CDR3 DNA is TGTGCCAGCAGCTTTCGGGACAGCCACTATGGCTACACCTTC.

This clonotype was counted only a few times. The chain employs TRBV6-2 or TRBV6-3 and TRBJ2-7; maybe TRBD2 (6 bases). This CDR3 region has 15 residues. The germline gives CDR1 MNHEY, CDR2 SVGEGT. Trimming pared 7 bases from V and 3 bases from J, leaving 19 bases between. The CDR3, as DNA: TGTGCCAGCATCACTCGGGCAGCGGGTAGCTACGAGCAGTACTTC. Residues: CASITRAAGSYEQYF.

J is TRBJ1-5 and V is TRBV24-1, with TRBD1 identical over 8 bases. Germline CDR1 KGHDR, CDR2 SFDVKD. Unmatched junction bases numbered 1, after V lost 5 bases and J lost 2 bases. This CDR3 comprises 14 residues. CDR3 DNA sequence: TGTGCCACCAGTGCAGGGGGCCGCAATCAGCCCCAGCATTTT. Translated, it gives CATSAGGRNQPQHF.

This CDR3 is CASSPLGSGGPYEQYF. CDR3 DNA sequence: TGTGCCAGCAGCCCCCTGGGGAGCGGGGGCCCCTACGAGCAGTACTTC. The chain combines TRBV3-1 with TRBJ2-7; 8 bases are shared with TRBD2. The CDR3 is 16 residues long. The germline V gene has CDR1 LGHDT and CDR2 YNNKEL (reference sequence). The V gene end was trimmed by 4 bases and the J gene end by 2 bases; junction bases not matched to a gene: 10.

This clonotype showed up just a few times. This chain connects TRBV2 to TRBJ1-6, with D unclear. V lost 6 bases and J 10 bases, leaving 19 bases between the germline ends. This CDR3 comprises 15 residues. Looked up from germline, CDR1 is SNHLY and CDR2 is FYNNEI. The CDR3 DNA sequence: TGTGCCAGCAGCCGACTGGGCCTTGCGGGGTCACCCCTCCACTTT. This encodes CASSRLGLAGSPLHF.

The chain couples TRBV6-5 to TRBJ2-3, with D possibly being TRBD2 (6 bases). Germline V lookup: CDR1 MNHEY, CDR2 SVGAGI. The V end was cut by 4 bases, the J end by 4 bases, with 18 bases between. CDR3 length equals 16 residues. In DNA, the CDR3 is TGTGCCAGCAGTTCACGGGGGTCGGGGGACCCAGATACGCAGTATTTT. It specifies CASSSRGSGDPDTQYF.

The chain has TRBV7-8 and TRBJ2-7; no clear D gene. V was clipped by 2 bases and J by 1 base, with 18 bases between them. Looked up from germline, CDR1 is SGHVS and CDR2 is FQNEAQ. The CDR3 is 17 residues long. The DNA of the CDR3 is TGTGCCAGCAGCTTACTCCTTACCCCCCGCCCATCCTACGAGCAGTACTTC. This sequence encodes CASSLLLTPRPSYEQYF.

The V call is TRBV29-1, the J call TRBJ2-1; 8 bases are a match to TRBD1. J lost 0 bases, V lost 7 bases, and 11 bases had no gene match. The germline V gene encodes CDR1 SQVTM and CDR2 ANQGSEA. The CDR3 extends over 16 amino acids. The CDR3 DNA sequence: TGCAGCGGGGGACGGGACAGGAGCGTCTCCTACAATGAGCAGTTCTTC. Protein product: CSGGRDRSVSYNEQFF.

This sequence joins TRBV5-1 and TRBJ2-7; D is possibly TRBD1 or TRBD2 (5 bases each). The CDR3 spans 13 residues. V dropped 4 bases and J dropped 0 bases, with 8 bases sitting between them. Germline V CDR1 and CDR2: SGHRS, YFSETQ. The CDR3 DNA follows: TGCGCCAGCAGCGGGGACGACTCCTACGAGCAGTACTTC. It translates to CASSGDDSYEQYF.

The rearrangement uses TRBV12-3 or TRBV12-4 and TRBJ2-6; TRBD1 aligns across 7 bases. J was trimmed by 0 bases and V by 7 bases; bases with no gene match: 12. The CDR3 totals 18 residues. Written as DNA, the CDR3 is TGTGCCAGCAATCCCCAGTCAGGGGGAAGCTCTGGGGCCAACGTCCTGACTTTC. This codes for CASNPQSGGSSGANVLTF.

This clonotype was detected a few times. This rearrangement joins TRBV20-1 to TRBJ2-1, with D perhaps assigned TRBD1 or TRBD2 (5 bases each). The CDR3 loop spans 17 amino acids. V shed 0 bases and J shed 0 bases, with 15 bases lying between them. The V gene's germline CDR1 is DFQATT and CDR2 SNEGSKA (reference sequence). CDR3: CSARDSGTRSSYNEQFF. In DNA, the CDR3 is TGCAGTGCTAGAGATTCCGGGACGCGTAGCTCCTACAATGAGCAGTTCTTC.